Listed below are T cell receptor beta chains from one sample, sequenced in a study of cytomegalovirus exposure and HLA in healthy donors. Sequencing was performed with immunoSEQ multiplex PCR; in TCRdb, only in-frame clones are kept and a portion is missing. The sample lists some 140,000 clones; roughly 80% were seen once. Sequenced: PBMCs. These receptors were taken from a middle-aged woman in good health and CMV-seronegative. Each CDR3 is given with its conserved first and last residue. D genes are given only for firm matches. The size of a clone is reported for some rows only, either as once, few or many, or as a class for expanded clones.

J: TRBJ2-7; V: TRBV19; D: .; size: few; DNA: TGTGCCAGTAGTATCAGGCAGGCCTACGAGCAGTACTTC; CDR3: CASSIRQAYEQYF
J: TRBJ1-6; V: TRBV4-1; D: .; size: .; DNA: TGCGCCAGCAGCCAAGATAGGGGCATAGAGGCTTCACCCCTCCACTTT; CDR3: CASSQDRGIEASPLHF
J: TRBJ2-5; V: TRBV7-7; D: TRBD2; size: .; DNA: TGTGCTAGCAGTCAGGGACTAGCGGCAAGAGAAGCCCAGTACTTC; CDR3: CASSQGLAAREAQYF
J: TRBJ1-2; V: TRBV27; D: TRBD1; size: .; DNA: TGTGCCAGCAGATCACCGGGACAGGACTATGGCTACACCTTC; CDR3: CASRSPGQDYGYTF
J: TRBJ2-1; V: TRBV5-5; D: TRBD2; size: .; DNA: TGTGCCAGCAGCTCGGGACTAGTACCCTACAATGAGCAGTTCTTC; CDR3: CASSSGLVPYNEQFF
J: TRBJ2-2; V: TRBV5-1; D: .; size: .; DNA: TGCGCCAGCAGCTTGGCGTGGGGCCTCGGGACCGGGGAGCTGTTTTTT; CDR3: CASSLAWGLGTGELFF
J: TRBJ1-1; V: TRBV11-3; D: .; size: .; DNA: TGTGCCAGCAGCTTAGAGGGAGGACGGGGCACTGAAGCTTTCTTT; CDR3: CASSLEGGRGTEAFF
J: TRBJ2-1; V: TRBV10-2; D: .; size: .; DNA: TGCGCCAGCAGTGAGTCGGCAGGTCGGCATGAGCAGTTCTTC; CDR3: CASSESAGRHEQFF
J: TRBJ2-3; V: TRBV9; D: TRBD2; size: .; DNA: TGTGCCAGCAGCGTAGGGAGCGGGGGGACCGGCACCACAGATACGCAGTATTTT; CDR3: CASSVGSGGTGTTDTQYF
J: TRBJ2-7; V: TRBV27; D: TRBD2; size: .; DNA: TGTGCCAGCATGGGACTAGCGGGCTACGAGCAGTACTTC; CDR3: CASMGLAGYEQYF
J: TRBJ2-1; V: TRBV11-3; D: TRBD2; size: .; DNA: TGTGCCAGCAGCTTAGCACTAGCGGGAGGGCCAAATGAGCAGTTCTTC; CDR3: CASSLALAGGPNEQFF
J: TRBJ1-4; V: TRBV5-1; D: TRBD1; size: once; DNA: TGCGCCAGCAGCCCGAGGGGGGACAGTGAAAAACTGTTTTTT; CDR3: CASSPRGDSEKLFF
J: TRBJ1-5; V: TRBV25-1; D: .; size: .; DNA: TGTGCCAGCAGTGAATTAATCCGGGGGCCCCAGCATTTT; CDR3: CASSELIRGPQHF
J: TRBJ1-2; V: TRBV5-6; D: TRBD1; size: few; DNA: TGTGCCAGCAACTTTTACGGGACAGGGAGTTATGGCTACACCTTC; CDR3: CASNFYGTGSYGYTF
J: TRBJ1-1; V: TRBV30; D: .; size: .; DNA: TGTGCCTGGACGCGAGGGGAGGCCCGGGGCACTGAAGCTTTCTTT; CDR3: CAWTRGEARGTEAFF
J: TRBJ1-5; V: TRBV27; D: TRBD1; size: .; DNA: TGTGCCAGCAGGACAGGGGGAAGCAATCAGCCCCAGCATTTT; CDR3: CASRTGGSNQPQHF
J: TRBJ2-1; V: TRBV6-5; D: .; size: .; DNA: TGTGCCAGCAGTTCCGAGGCGGATACTTCCTACAATGAGCAGTTCTTC; CDR3: CASSSEADTSYNEQFF
J: TRBJ2-2; V: TRBV5-1; D: TRBD1; size: .; DNA: TGCGCCAGCAGTCCGGGACAGGCATCTACCGGGGAGCTGTTTTTT; CDR3: CASSPGQASTGELFF
J: TRBJ1-1; V: TRBV28; D: .; size: .; DNA: TGTGCCAGCGGATCTGGACTGCGGGCTTTCTTT; CDR3: CASGSGLRAFF
J: TRBJ1-1; V: TRBV5-1; D: .; size: .; DNA: TGCGCCAGCAGCTTAGTGGGGAGCGACACTGAAGCTTTCTTT; CDR3: CASSLVGSDTEAFF
J: TRBJ2-1; V: TRBV5-1; D: TRBD2; size: .; DNA: TGCGCCAGCAGCTTGCCTAGCGGGGGGGCGCGGAATGAGCAGTTCTTC; CDR3: CASSLPSGGARNEQFF
J: TRBJ1-3; V: TRBV13; D: .; size: .; DNA: TGTGCCAGCAGGCGAACGGGAAACACCATATATTTT; CDR3: CASRRTGNTIYF
J: TRBJ2-7; V: TRBV27; D: .; size: .; DNA: TGTGCCAGCAGTCTCGCAGGGGACTCCTACGAGCAGTACTTC; CDR3: CASSLAGDSYEQYF
J: TRBJ1-1; V: TRBV7-2; D: TRBD1; size: .; DNA: TGTGCCAGCAGCCACGACAGGGCCAGGATGAACACTGAAGCTTTCTTT; CDR3: CASSHDRARMNTEAFF
J: TRBJ2-3; V: TRBV5-1; D: TRBD1; size: .; DNA: TGCGCCAGCAGCTTGGCCAGGGGGACAGGGTCAGATACGCAGTATTTT; CDR3: CASSLARGTGSDTQYF
J: TRBJ1-3; V: TRBV4-2; D: .; size: .; DNA: TGTGCCAGCAGCCAAGAACACAGCTCTGGAAACACCATATATTTT; CDR3: CASSQEHSSGNTIYF
J: TRBJ2-3; V: TRBV5-1; D: TRBD2; size: .; DNA: TGCGCCAGCAGCTTAAGGACTAGCGGGGCCACAGATACGCAGTATTTT; CDR3: CASSLRTSGATDTQYF
J: TRBJ2-3; V: TRBV7-9; D: TRBD1; size: .; DNA: TGTGCCAGCAGCTTAGGGACAGGGAAGACAGATACGCAGTATTTT; CDR3: CASSLGTGKTDTQYF
J: TRBJ1-2; V: TRBV7-2; D: .; size: .; DNA: TGTGCCAGCAGCTTAGGGCAGGCCTCCTATGGCTACACCTTC; CDR3: CASSLGQASYGYTF
J: TRBJ1-1; V: TRBV5-8; D: TRBD1; size: .; DNA: TGTGCCAGCAGCTCGAGGACAGGTATGAACACTGAAGCTTTCTTT; CDR3: CASSSRTGMNTEAFF
J: TRBJ2-7; V: TRBV28; D: TRBD1; size: .; DNA: TGTGCCAGCAGAACCCACGGACAGGAGGAGTACTTC; CDR3: CASRTHGQEEYF
J: TRBJ1-5; V: TRBV6-5; D: .; size: .; DNA: TGTGCCAGCAGCCGACAGCCCAATCAGCCCCAGCATTTT; CDR3: CASSRQPNQPQHF
J: TRBJ2-2; V: TRBV6-4; D: .; size: .; DNA: TGTGCCAGCAGCGCGGCGGGAACCGGGGAGCTGTTTTTT; CDR3: CASSAAGTGELFF
J: TRBJ2-3; V: TRBV4-2; D: .; size: .; DNA: TGTGCCAGCAGCCAAGAACTTCGGCGGGTTAGCACAGATACGCAGTATTTT; CDR3: CASSQELRRVSTDTQYF
J: TRBJ2-6; V: TRBV5-1; D: .; size: few; DNA: TGCGCCAGCAGCTTGGGTTCTCTCTCTGGGGCCAACGTCCTGACTTTC; CDR3: CASSLGSLSGANVLTF
J: TRBJ2-7; V: TRBV11-3; D: .; size: .; DNA: TGTGCCAGCAGCCGCAGCTCCTACGAGCAGTACTTC; CDR3: CASSRSSYEQYF
J: TRBJ1-2; V: TRBV29-1; D: .; size: once; DNA: TGCAGCGTTGAACCCGTGGAGGGAGCTGGCTACACCTTC; CDR3: CSVEPVEGAGYTF
J: TRBJ2-2; V: TRBV11-3; D: TRBD2; size: .; DNA: TGTGCCAGCAGCCGCGGGACTAGTTCCGGGGAGCTGTTTTTT; CDR3: CASSRGTSSGELFF
J: TRBJ1-2; V: TRBV2; D: TRBD1; size: .; DNA: TGTGCCAGCATAATATATCAGGGGGCGGATGGCTACACCTTC; CDR3: CASIIYQGADGYTF
J: TRBJ2-3; V: TRBV6-6; D: .; size: .; DNA: TGTGCCAGCAGTACAGGAGCAGATACGCAGTATTTT; CDR3: CASSTGADTQYF
J: TRBJ2-1; V: TRBV5-1; D: .; size: .; DNA: TGCGCCAGCAGAGGGGGGGGCCCCCAAAGCTCCTACAATGAGCAGTTCTTC; CDR3: CASRGGGPQSSYNEQFF
J: TRBJ2-2; V: TRBV5-1; D: TRBD1; size: .; DNA: TGCGCCAGCAGCTTGTTGGGACAGGGATCCCGGGAGCTGTTTTTT; CDR3: CASSLLGQGSRELFF
J: TRBJ1-1; V: TRBV28; D: .; size: .; DNA: TGTGCCAGCAGTTTCCATGGCGGGTTGGCTGAAGCTTTCTTT; CDR3: CASSFHGGLAEAFF
J: TRBJ2-5; V: TRBV5-4; D: .; size: few; DNA: TGTGCCAGCAGCTTACGGGGCGGAGGGGAGACCCAGTACTTC; CDR3: CASSLRGGGETQYF
J: TRBJ2-3; V: TRBV28; D: .; size: .; DNA: TGTGCCAGCACCTCTCTGGGGGCCAGCACAGATACGCAGTATTTT; CDR3: CASTSLGASTDTQYF
J: TRBJ1-2; V: TRBV5-4; D: TRBD1; size: .; DNA: TGTGCCAGCAGCTTGCCCACAGGGGGGTTTGATAACTATGGCTACACCTTC; CDR3: CASSLPTGGFDNYGYTF
J: TRBJ2-7; V: TRBV30; D: TRBD2; size: .; DNA: TGTGCCTGGAGTGACGGGAGGTTCCCATCCGAGCAGTACTTC; CDR3: CAWSDGRFPSEQYF
J: TRBJ2-5; V: TRBV28; D: TRBD1; size: .; DNA: TGTGCCAGCAGTCCGACAGGGGGGTATTCAGAGACCCAGTACTTC; CDR3: CASSPTGGYSETQYF
J: TRBJ2-1; V: TRBV5-4; D: .; size: few; DNA: TGTGCCAGCAGCTCCGGGAAAGAGCAGTTCTTC; CDR3: CASSSGKEQFF
J: TRBJ2-7; V: TRBV13; D: .; size: .; DNA: TGTGCCAGCAGCTTCGAGAGTCTGCAGGGGAGAGGGGAGCAGTACTTC; CDR3: CASSFESLQGRGEQYF
J: TRBJ2-6; V: TRBV10-3; D: TRBD2; size: few; DNA: TGTGCCATCCTGACAACGGGGGGGAGCAGGCCTGGGGCCAACGTCCTGACTTTC; CDR3: CAILTTGGSRPGANVLTF
J: TRBJ2-6; V: TRBV5-1; D: TRBD1; size: .; DNA: TGCGCCAGCAGCTGGGACAGTTCCAGCTCTGGGGCCAACGTCCTGACTTTC; CDR3: CASSWDSSSSGANVLTF
J: TRBJ1-1; V: TRBV6-4; D: .; size: .; DNA: TGTGCCAGCAGCCAGAACGGGGACACTGAAGCTTTCTTT; CDR3: CASSQNGDTEAFF
J: TRBJ2-6; V: TRBV19; D: .; size: once; DNA: TGTGCCAGTACGCTCGACTCCCTCAACGTCCTGACTTTC; CDR3: CASTLDSLNVLTF
J: TRBJ1-1; V: TRBV4-1; D: .; size: once; DNA: TGCGCCAGCAGCCAAGGGGGCAGCGAAGCTTTCTTT; CDR3: CASSQGGSEAFF
J: TRBJ1-5; V: TRBV6-6; D: TRBD1; size: few; DNA: TGTGCCAGCAGTACAGGGGGCGGCAATCAGCCCCAGCATTTT; CDR3: CASSTGGGNQPQHF
J: TRBJ1-5; V: TRBV7-6; D: .; size: .; DNA: TGTGCCAGCAGCTTAGGTGCCGCCGGGGGGAGTCAGCCCCAGCATTTT; CDR3: CASSLGAAGGSQPQHF
J: TRBJ2-7; V: TRBV14; D: .; size: .; DNA: TGTGCCAGCAGCCTCTCGGAAGGCAGGACTTACGAGCAGTACTTC; CDR3: CASSLSEGRTYEQYF
J: TRBJ2-7; V: TRBV7-2; D: .; size: .; DNA: TGTGCCAGCAGCTTTCCCGGGAACCCATACGAGCAGTACTTC; CDR3: CASSFPGNPYEQYF